These 14 T cell receptor beta chains were all obtained from the same sample, sequenced in a study of Graves' ophthalmopathy and Graves' hyperthyroidism. Amplification from RNA transcripts yielded the TCR beta CDR3 regions. First-round RT-PCR used HTBI primers; second-round multiplex PCR followed. TCRdb re-derived calls from the multiplex PCR reads in MiXCR, one entry per CDR3 protein. The table lists almost 750,000 distinct CDR3 sequences, 35% to 50% of them singletons, with 44% in the top ten. Sequencing was performed on peripheral blood. The receptors were gathered from an adult man with Graves' ophthalmopathy.

This clonotype was seen just once. The chain employs TRBV20-1 and TRBJ1-6, with D possibly matching TRBD1 (6 bases). The CDR3 is 15 residues long. The germline V and J ends were trimmed by 0 bases and 7 bases, with 13 bases remaining between them. CDR1 is DFQATT and CDR2 is SNEGSKA in the germline V gene (reference sequence). DNA of the CDR3: TGCAGTGCTAGAGAGCCTACAGGGCTGAATTCACCCCTCCACTTT. This translates into CSAREPTGLNSPLHF.

This clonotype was detected many times. The chain recombines TRBV6-6 with TRBJ1-5; no reliable D call. Between the trimmed V and J ends, which lost 6 bases and 10 bases, there was a span of 13 bases. This CDR3 has 12 residues. CDR1 MNHNY and CDR2 SVGAGI come from the germline V gene (reference sequence). CDR3 residues: CASSHTEGPQHF. For the CDR3, the DNA is TGTGCCAGCAGCCACACCGAGGGTCCCCAGCATTTT.

The chain is built from TRBV2 and TRBJ2-7; D is uncertain. Germline V gene data show CDR1 as SNHLY and CDR2 as FYNNEI. The CDR3 loop spans 11 amino acids. V lost 6 bases and J lost 5, with 8 bases in between. CDR3 residues: CASRIGDEQYF. In DNA, the CDR3 is TGTGCCAGCAGGATTGGGGACGAGCAGTACTTC.

This clonotype was seen more than once but under ten times. The junction departs from germline at one end; a sequencing error may be responsible. J is TRBJ2-6 and V is TRBV7-8; TRBD1 matches 7 bases. CDR3 size: 16 residues. CDR1 and CDR2 from the germline V gene are SGHVS and FQNEAQ. The CDR3 spells CASSQTTGNGANVLTF. The CDR3 DNA is TGCGCCAGCAGCCAAACGACAGGGAATGGGGCCAACGTCCTGACTTTC.

The sample holds a few counts of this clonotype. The chain has TRBV20-1 and TRBJ2-5, with 7 bases matching TRBD1. The V gene end was trimmed by 4 bases and the J gene end by 3 bases; junction bases not matched to a gene: 11. Per the germline V gene, CDR1 is DFQATT and CDR2 is SNEGSKA (reference sequence). This CDR3 has 15 residues. The chain's CDR3 is CSATRQGSPEETQYF. The CDR3 nucleotides are TGCAGTGCTACCAGACAGGGTTCCCCCGAAGAGACCCAGTACTTC.

In its sample, this clonotype was seen a few times. DNA of the CDR3: TGTGCCAGCAGTTTCGCGACAAACTATGGCTACACCTTC. This translates into CASSFATNYGYTF. The chain couples TRBV15 to TRBJ1-2; D unclear. The CDR3 runs to 13 residues. V shed 10 bases and J shed 2 bases, with 14 bases lying between them. Germline V CDR1 and CDR2: LNHNV, YYDKDF (reference sequence).

As for this clonotype: A much larger clone lies one base from this, so it may be a read error. The CDR3 loop reads CAVSEGVGYGYTF. In DNA form, the CDR3 reads TGTGCCGTCAGTGAAGGGGTTGGCTATGGCTACACCTTC. The chain couples TRBV10-3 to TRBJ1-2, with D perhaps TRBD1 (5 bases). The CDR3 has 13 residues. Germline CDR1 and CDR2: ENHRY and SYGVKD.

The chain carries TRBV7-9 and TRBJ1-5; D gene unclear. This CDR3 has 14 amino acids. Per germline, CDR1 SEHNR and CDR2 FQNEAQ (reference sequence). Trimming took off 2 bases at V and 2 bases at J, with 7 bases between the two ends. The CDR3 here is CASSLIAGNQPQHF. Written as DNA, the CDR3 is TGTGCCAGCAGCTTAATAGCCGGCAATCAGCCCCAGCATTTT.

With regard to this clonotype: A much bigger clone sits one base away, suggesting this may be a read error. This CDR3 is CSARDDRTEAFF. As DNA, the CDR3 is TGCAGTGCTAGGGATGATCGGACTGAAGCTTTCTTT. V usage is TRBV20-1 and J usage is TRBJ1-1, with D unclear. Trimming removed 3 bases from V and 5 bases from J, with 10 bases in between. CDR1 and CDR2 (germline): DFQATT, SNEGSKA (reference sequence). There are 12 residues in the CDR3.

This clonotype has just a few counts. The J gene is TRBJ2-7, the V gene TRBV7-9, with a tentative D call TRBD1 (6 bases). Germline CDR1 and CDR2: SEHNR and FQNEAQ (reference sequence). The CDR3 is 16 amino acids. Trimming cost V 4 bases and J 1 base, with 17 bases left between them. CDR3 residues: CASSSPSDRLSYEQYF. As DNA, the CDR3 is TGTGCCAGCAGCTCGCCTTCGGACAGACTTTCCTACGAGCAGTACTTC.

This clonotype was observed a single time. The V call is TRBV10-3, the J call TRBJ1-5, with 11 bases identical to TRBD1. This CDR3 is built from 17 residues. V lost 6 bases, J lost 2 bases, and 9 bases stayed unmatched. Germline values: CDR1 ENHRY, CDR2 SYGVKD. The CDR3: CAISSGQGAAGNQPQHF. The CDR3 DNA follows: TGTGCCATCAGCTCCGGACAGGGGGCTGCGGGCAATCAGCCCCAGCATTTT.

This clonotype has at least ten counts. The DNA for the CDR3 is TGTGCCACCAGCAGAGTCCCGAGAGGGGGGCCTCGGGTCCACTACGAGCAGTACTTC. This gives the protein CATSRVPRGGPRVHYEQYF. V is TRBV15 and J is TRBJ2-7, with D perhaps matching TRBD1 or TRBD2 (6 bases each). V was shortened by 1 base and J by 3 bases, with 25 bases between the two germline ends. Germline-derived CDR1 and CDR2 are LNHNV and YYDKDF (reference sequence). The CDR3 covers 19 residues. Combining the CDR3 with reference TRBV15 and TRBJ2-7 gives the whole variable domain DAMVIQNPRYQVTQFGKPVTLSCSQTLNHNVMYWYQQKSSQAPKLLFHYYDKDFNNEADTPDNFQSRRPNTSFCFLDIRSPGLGDTAMYLCATSRVPRGGPRVHYEQYFGPGTRLTVT.

The genes are TRBV19 and TRBJ1-4, with a tentative D call TRBD1 (5 bases). CDR3 size: 15 residues. V lost 4 bases to trimming and J lost 5 bases, with 14 bases between them. Germline CDR1 and CDR2: LNHDA and SQIVND (reference sequence). CDR3 coding DNA: TGTGCCAGTAGTACCGACAGTCCGGGGAATGAAAAACTGTTTTTT. Its protein product is CASSTDSPGNEKLFF.

The V and J genes are TRBV10-3 and TRBJ2-2, with 8 bases that match TRBD1. Germline loops: CDR1 ENHRY, CDR2 SYGVKD. Unmatched junction bases numbered 5, after V lost 6 bases and J lost 5 bases. The CDR3 has 14 amino acids. The CDR3 region is CAIRDRDRTGELFF. CDR3 nucleotide sequence: TGTGCCATCAGGGATCGGGACAGGACCGGGGAGCTGTTTTTT.